Sequencing of this TCR beta chain was carried out in a study of T cells expressing NK-cell markers. The wider study: Sorted CD3+CD56+NKG2C+, CD3+CD56+NKG2C- and CD3+CD56-NKG2C+ T-cell subsets were beta-chain profiled.

In the case of this clonotype: What it binds is unknown.

Whole-study results and caveats: Similarly, these clonotypes led the CD3+CD56-NKG2C+ fraction as well in several donors.

Germline CDR1 reads SGHNT; CDR2 reads YYREEE (reference sequence). This CDR3 has 11 amino acids. Reanalyzing the 5' RACE reads, TCRdb keeps one entry per CDR3 protein, without DNA. The sample is made up of roughly 180,000 distinct CDR3 sequences, and the top ten hold about 18% of it. This sequence joins TRBV5-4 and TRBJ2-7. The sequence was collected from a woman aged 18-69 years in good health. Input material: blood T cells: a sorted CD56 or NKG2C T cell subset, CD4+ or CD8+ T cells, or bulk PBMC T cells (not recorded which). The chain's CDR3 is CASSLDGKWYF.